The rows below give T cell receptor beta chains drawn from one sample of a study of cytomegalovirus exposure and HLA in healthy donors. Profiled with immunoSEQ multiplex PCR; TCRdb holds only in-frame clones, not every one. The data hold 150,000 or so clones, with 85% to 90% observed a single time. The sequencing sample was made of PBMCs. These receptors all stem from a young woman in good health and CMV-seropositive. Both conserved end residues are part of each CDR3. The D gene is left open where the match is weak. Clone sizes are given selectively: once, few, many, or a class where the clone is expanded.

-,-,TRBJ2-1,TRBV6-5,14,CASTKQGSYNEQFF,TGTGCCAGCACTAAACAGGGCTCCTACAATGAGCAGTTCTTC
-,-,TRBJ1-5,TRBV28,16,CASSSPAGASNQPQHF,TGTGCCAGCAGTTCCCCCGCGGGGGCAAGCAATCAGCCCCAGCATTTT
TRBD2,-,TRBJ2-7,TRBV7-8,16,CASSLGLVSGIYEQYF,TGTGCCAGCAGCTTAGGGTTGGTCAGCGGGATCTACGAGCAGTACTTC
-,-,TRBJ2-1,TRBV6-5,15,CASSYRTAGDGEQFF,TGTGCCAGCAGTTACCGGACAGCCGGGGATGGTGAGCAGTTCTTC
-,few,TRBJ1-5,TRBV19,14,CASSIEQGNQPQHF,TGTGCCAGTAGTATAGAACAGGGCAATCAGCCCCAGCATTTT
-,-,TRBJ2-3,TRBV6-1,13,CASTQRYGKAQYF,TGTGCCAGCACCCAGCGGTACGGTAAAGCGCAGTATTTT
TRBD1,few,TRBJ2-3,TRBV5-1,15,CASSLGTGFVDTQYF,TGCGCCAGCAGCTTGGGGACAGGGTTTGTAGATACGCAGTATTTT
TRBD1,-,TRBJ2-7,TRBV28,14,CASKRTGSSYEQYF,TGTGCCAGCAAGCGGACAGGGAGCTCCTACGAGCAGTACTTC
-,-,TRBJ2-1,TRBV18,16,CASSPLLFSSYNEQFF,TGTGCCAGCTCACCCCTCCTCTTTAGCTCCTACAATGAGCAGTTCTTC
TRBD1,-,TRBJ2-7,TRBV2,13,CATQTGGGYEQYF,TGTGCCACCCAGACAGGGGGCGGATACGAGCAGTACTTC
-,-,TRBJ1-5,TRBV28,17,CASSFGIRGGDNQPQHF,TGTGCCAGCAGTTTCGGTATTCGGGGAGGGGACAATCAGCCCCAGCATTTT
TRBD2,once,TRBJ2-5,TRBV7-9,14,CASSFGLAGTTQYF,TGTGCCAGCAGCTTCGGACTAGCGGGGACGACCCAGTACTTC
TRBD2,-,TRBJ2-4,TRBV10-2,17,CASRAGGGTINQNIQYF,TGCGCCAGCAGGGCCGGCGGGGGGACGATCAACCAAAACATTCAGTACTTC
-,-,TRBJ2-3,TRBV4-1,16,CASSPHPVGGADTQYF,TGCGCCAGCAGCCCCCACCCCGTAGGAGGAGCAGATACGCAGTATTTT
TRBD1,-,TRBJ1-1,TRBV6-5,13,CASTGTANTEAFF,TGTGCCAGCACAGGGACAGCCAACACTGAAGCTTTCTTT
TRBD1,-,TRBJ2-7,TRBV2,14,CASSPTGMGYEQYF,TGTGCCAGCAGTCCGACAGGGATGGGTTACGAGCAGTACTTC
-,-,TRBJ2-5,TRBV4-2,14,CASSQTRVGETQYF,TGTGCCAGCAGCCAGACCAGGGTTGGGGAGACCCAGTACTTC
TRBD2,-,TRBJ2-2,TRBV29-1,13,CSVAGLAGGELFF,TGCAGCGTCGCTGGACTAGCGGGAGGGGAGCTGTTTTTT
-,-,TRBJ1-6,TRBV5-8,15,CASSFLGSGVSPLHF,TGTGCCAGCAGCTTTTTAGGTTCTGGAGTTTCACCCCTCCACTTT
TRBD1,-,TRBJ2-7,TRBV18,15,CASSRGGARKDEQYF,TGTGCCAGCTCTAGAGGGGGCGCGCGGAAGGACGAGCAGTACTTC
-,-,TRBJ2-3,TRBV1,20,CTSSPPREGLAGDPTDTQYF,TGCACCAGCAGCCCCCCAAGGGAGGGACTAGCGGGGGATCCCACAGATACGCAGTATTTT
-,-,TRBJ2-1,TRBV27,14,CASSSGVSYNEQFF,TGTGCCAGCAGTTCGGGGGTCTCCTACAATGAGCAGTTCTTC
-,-,TRBJ2-7,TRBV28,15,CASTPIGAGTYEQYF,TGTGCCAGCACCCCTATCGGAGCAGGGACCTACGAGCAGTACTTC
-,-,TRBJ2-7,TRBV10-3,14,CAISDRTSSYEQYF,TGTGCCATCAGCGACAGGACGAGCTCCTACGAGCAGTACTTC
-,-,TRBJ1-1,TRBV27,13,CASSFDKNTEAFF,TGTGCCAGCAGTTTTGACAAGAACACTGAAGCTTTCTTT
TRBD1,once,TRBJ1-4,TRBV28,16,CASSQGAAGGREKLFF,TGTGCCAGCAGCCAGGGGGCGGCAGGGGGCCGGGAAAAACTGTTTTTT
-,-,TRBJ2-1,TRBV27,12,CASSLERTILFF,TGTGCCAGCAGTTTAGAAAGGACAATATTATTCTTC
-,-,TRBJ1-2,TRBV21-1,15,CASSKVRDSNYGYTF,TGTGCCAGCAGCAAAGTCAGGGACAGTAACTATGGCTACACCTTC
-,-,TRBJ2-1,TRBV7-2,14,CASSSGSPYNEQFF,TGTGCCAGCAGCTCAGGCTCCCCCTACAATGAGCAGTTCTTC
-,-,TRBJ1-1,TRBV11-3,13,CASSSTLQGRAFF,TGTGCCAGCAGCTCAACATTACAGGGTCGGGCTTTCTTT
TRBD1,-,TRBJ1-4,TRBV6-1,15,CASRRTGTGGEKLFF,TGTGCCAGCAGACGAACCGGGACAGGGGGAGAAAAACTGTTTTTT
-,-,TRBJ1-3,TRBV9,14,CASSVDGGGNTIYF,TGTGCCAGCAGCGTAGACGGGGGTGGAAACACCATATATTTT
TRBD1,-,TRBJ2-7,TRBV4-1,14,CASSLRTGTYEQYF,TGCGCCAGCAGCCTCCGGACAGGGACCTACGAGCAGTACTTC
-,-,TRBJ2-1,TRBV5-1,15,CASTRESRSYNEQFF,TGCGCCAGCACCCGGGAGTCTAGGTCCTACAATGAGCAGTTCTTC
TRBD1,-,TRBJ1-4,TRBV9,16,CASSPRLGQGGEKLFF,TGTGCCAGCAGCCCACGGTTAGGACAGGGAGGTGAAAAACTGTTTTTT
-,-,TRBJ1-6,TRBV5-8,15,CASSSGGVNNSPLHF,TGTGCCAGCAGCTCCGGGGGTGTGAATAATTCACCCCTCCACTTT
-,-,TRBJ1-2,TRBV6-4,13,CASSAGANYGYTF,TGTGCCAGCAGTGCCGGAGCTAACTATGGCTACACCTTC
TRBD1,-,TRBJ2-3,TRBV7-7,14,CASSLRGQGDTQYF,TGTGCTAGCAGCTTAAGGGGGCAGGGAGATACGCAGTATTTT
TRBD1,-,TRBJ1-1,TRBV27,12,CATRDRELGAFF,TGTGCCACCCGAGACAGGGAGCTAGGAGCTTTCTTT
-,-,TRBJ1-5,TRBV5-8,14,CASSWGSGDQPQHF,TGTGCCAGCAGCTGGGGCAGTGGAGATCAGCCCCAGCATTTT
-,-,TRBJ2-7,TRBV6-5,14,CASRLPGARHEQYF,TGTGCCAGCAGACTACCGGGAGCGCGCCACGAGCAGTACTTC
TRBD1,-,TRBJ1-1,TRBV2,14,CASIPGTANTEAFF,TGTGCCAGCATTCCTGGGACAGCGAACACTGAAGCTTTCTTT
-,-,TRBJ2-3,TRBV5-4,16,CASSTNTRLVTDTQYF,TGTGCCAGCAGCACGAACACTAGACTTGTCACAGATACGCAGTATTTT
TRBD1,-,TRBJ2-7,TRBV6-5,15,CASSYSLTGAYEQYF,TGTGCCAGCAGTTACTCCCTGACAGGGGCCTACGAGCAGTACTTC
TRBD1,-,TRBJ1-5,TRBV27,15,CASSLSTGGNQPQHF,TGTGCCAGCAGTTTGTCGACAGGGGGCAATCAGCCCCAGCATTTT
TRBD2,-,TRBJ2-1,TRBV28,15,CASSRGGLTYNEQFF,TGTGCCAGCAGCCGCGGGGGGCTGACCTACAATGAGCAGTTCTTC
TRBD1,-,TRBJ2-7,TRBV6-5,16,CASSYLGDRASYEQYF,TGTGCCAGCAGTTACTTGGGGGACAGGGCCTCCTACGAGCAGTACTTC
TRBD2,-,TRBJ2-1,TRBV5-1,19,CASSLTGTSGYSSYNEQFF,TGCGCCAGCAGCTTGACGGGGACTAGCGGATACAGCTCCTACAATGAGCAGTTCTTC
-,few,TRBJ1-6,TRBV4-1,15,CASRSVTGSNSPLHF,TGCGCCAGCAGATCTGTTACAGGGAGCAATTCACCCCTCCACTTT
-,-,TRBJ2-7,TRBV12-2,12,CASRSDLNEQYF,TGTGCAAGTCGCTCAGACTTAAACGAGCAGTACTTC
TRBD1,-,TRBJ2-2,TRBV7-3,15,CASSYRTGRAGELFF,TGTGCCAGCAGCTACAGGACAGGGCGGGCCGGGGAGCTGTTTTTT
TRBD2,-,TRBJ2-5,TRBV2,14,CASRLRLAEGTQYF,TGTGCCAGCAGATTACGACTAGCGGAGGGGACCCAGTACTTC
-,-,TRBJ2-1,TRBV4-1,16,CASSQDTGSSYNEQFF,TGCGCCAGCAGCCAAGATACCGGTAGCTCCTACAATGAGCAGTTCTTC
TRBD1,-,TRBJ2-7,TRBV14,15,CASSQIQGATYEQYF,TGTGCCAGCAGCCAGATACAGGGGGCGACTTACGAGCAGTACTTC
TRBD1,-,TRBJ1-2,TRBV5-4,15,CASSWDSQPYYGYTF,TGTGCCAGCAGCTGGGACAGCCAACCATACTATGGCTACACCTTC